This TCR beta chain came from a study of shared clonotypes between healthy human individuals. Study overall: Each donor's CD4 naive and CD4 memory cells filled three plates apiece, CD8 naive two, and CD8 memory one.

Authors' processing steps: ImmunoSEQ gave junction-only sequences without quality scores, so filtering differed. Produced via immunoSEQ multiplex PCR; TCRdb's table is partial and in-frame only. V, J and clone size reflect that table, while D and trimming were determined from the DNA. Among roughly 410,000 clones, about 96% were seen once, and the ten largest hold around 0.32%. CD45RO+ cells plus CCR7-negative CD45RA+ TemRA cells formed CD8 memory. Points on this clone: Its antigen is not identified.

There are 15 residues in the CDR3. J gave up 7 bases and V 3 bases, and 5 bases lay outside the gene matches. CDR1 SGHTA and CDR2 FQGNSA come from the germline V gene. General study results and limits: Limited genetic and exposure-history diversity came from having few donors.

This chain joins TRBV7-2 and TRBJ1-4; TRBD1 aligns across 10 bases. This receptor was taken from a man aged 30-40 years in good health. The sequenced sample was memory CD8+ T cells sorted from blood. Subset meaning: CD45RO+ cells pooled with CCR7-negative TemRA cells. The chain's CDR3 is CASSLRQGAFEKLFF. In DNA form, the CDR3 reads TGTGCCAGCAGCTTGCGACAGGGGGCTTTTGAAAAACTGTTTTTT. The full variable domain, its missing parts supplied by reference TRBV7-2 and TRBJ1-4, is GAGVSQSPSNKVTEKGKDVELRCDPISGHTALYWYRQSLGQGLEFLIYFQGNSAPDKSGLPSDRFSAERTGGSVSTLTIQRTQQEDSAVYLCASSLRQGAFEKLFFGSGTQLSVL.